The 26 T cell receptor beta chains below come from one sample, sequenced in a study of CD8+ T cells in alopecia areata. Extracted RNA was reverse transcribed into cDNA, the sequencing template. Measured with immunoSEQ multiplex PCR; TCRdb has only the in-frame clones, and not every one. The sample includes under 150,000 clones, around 50% of them seen just once. Source material: NKG2D-low CD8+ T cells sorted from blood. The receptor source for this set is a human donor with alopecia areata.

The V call is TRBV4-1, the J call TRBJ2-1; D possibly uses TRBD1 or TRBD2 (5 bases each). Germline V lookup: CDR1 MGHRA, CDR2 YSYEKL. V was shortened by 9 bases and J by 4 bases, with 19 bases between the two germline ends. The CDR3 contains 15 residues. CDR3 nucleotide sequence: TGCGCCAGTCGTAGGGGAGCGGCAAGTTACAATGAGCAGTTCTTC. Its protein is CASRRGAASYNEQFF.

The chain carries TRBV29-1 and TRBJ2-7, with TRBD2 matching over 7 bases. CDR1 SQVTM and CDR2 ANQGSEA come from the germline V gene. CDR3 length equals 12 residues. The V gene end was trimmed by 7 bases and the J gene end by 7 bases; junction bases not matched to a gene: 10. The CDR3 region is CSGLGEGQEQYF. The CDR3 DNA is TGCAGCGGCTTGGGGGAGGGCCAAGAGCAGTACTTC.

This clone was seen only a few times. V is TRBV29-1 and J is TRBJ1-2, with TRBD1 matching over 8 bases. Losses at the gene ends were 3 bases for V and 5 bases for J; bases not matched to a gene: 11. This CDR3 comprises 15 residues. CDR1 is SQVTM and CDR2 is ANQGSEA in the germline V gene. The CDR3 nucleotides read TGCAGCGTTGACCGGGGGGAGACAGGGGAATATGGCTACACCTTC. Translation gives CSVDRGETGEYGYTF.

V gene TRBV14 combines with J gene TRBJ2-1, with D maybe TRBD1 (6 bases). Trimming took off 5 bases at V and 9 bases at J, with 11 bases between the two ends. Germline assignment: CDR1 SGHDN and CDR2 FVKESK. This CDR3 spans 12 amino acids. The CDR3: CASSTQGSEQFF. The CDR3 bases are TGTGCCAGCAGCACACAGGGATCTGAGCAGTTCTTC.

This clone was counted only a few times. The chain carries TRBV29-1 and TRBJ1-2; 7 nucleotides match TRBD1. CDR3 length: 14 amino acids. Trimming cost V 6 bases and J 4 bases; bases outside gene matches: 11. Germline-derived CDR1 and CDR2 are SQVTM and ANQGSEA. The CDR3 spells CSVTTRQGGYGYTF. CDR3 nucleotides: TGCAGCGTCACCACACGACAGGGTGGCTATGGCTACACCTTC.

This sequence joins TRBV27 and TRBJ1-1; a weak D match, TRBD1 (6 bases). Germline V gives CDR1 MNHEY, CDR2 SMNVEV (reference sequence). V lost 5 bases and J lost 8, with 9 bases in between. This CDR3 contains 11 residues. CDR3 residues: CASSGGAEAFF. The DNA of the CDR3 is TGTGCCAGCAGTGGGGGGGCGGAAGCTTTCTTT.

The chain has TRBV15 and TRBJ1-2, with unresolved D. The V gene lost 3 bases and the J gene lost 0 bases, with 11 bases spanning the gap. Germline V gene data show CDR1 as LNHNV and CDR2 as YYDKDF (reference sequence). CDR3 length: 15 amino acids. CDR3: CATSREHHSNYGYTF. In DNA form, the CDR3 reads TGTGCCACCAGCAGGGAACACCATTCTAACTATGGCTACACCTTC. Based on the CDR3 plus reference TRBV15 and TRBJ1-2, the full variable domain is DAMVIQNPRYQVTQFGKPVTLSCSQTLNHNVMYWYQQKSSQAPKLLFHYYDKDFNNEADTPDNFQSRRPNTSFCFLDIRSPGLGDTAMYLCATSREHHSNYGYTFGSGTRLTVV.

The chain combines TRBV29-1 with TRBJ2-7, with D hard to call. Germline CDR1 SQVTM, CDR2 ANQGSEA. The germline V and J ends were trimmed by 0 bases and 3 bases, with 21 bases remaining between them. This CDR3 has 17 residues. Here the CDR3 DNA reads TGCAGCGTTGAAGAGGGGTCACCTCAAGCCAGCCTCTACGAGCAGTACTTC. It translates to CSVEEGSPQASLYEQYF.

Written as DNA, the CDR3 is TGTGCCACGGGAGGGACTAGTTTGAACATTCAGTACTTC. The encoded protein is CATGGTSLNIQYF. The chain couples TRBV6-5 to TRBJ2-4; 8 bases are a match to TRBD2. The CDR3 runs 13 residues. The germline gives CDR1 MNHEY, CDR2 SVGAGI. V gave up 10 bases and J gave up 7 bases; unmatched junction bases: 9.

The J gene is TRBJ2-7, the V gene TRBV29-1, with D perhaps TRBD1 (6 bases). This CDR3 spans 15 amino acids. Trimming removed 3 bases from V and 0 bases from J, with 15 bases in between. Germline assignment: CDR1 SQVTM and CDR2 ANQGSEA. CDR3 residues: CSVENPGELSYEQYF. CDR3 sequence (DNA): TGCAGCGTTGAGAATCCAGGGGAACTCTCCTACGAGCAGTACTTC.

A note on this clone: The junction departs from the called germline gene at one end, perhaps through a read error. The rearrangement joins TRBV11-2 to TRBJ2-3; no clear D gene. CDR1 is SGHAT and CDR2 is FQNNGV in the germline V gene. This CDR3 is 14 amino acids long. CDR3 region: CASSLDGDTDTQYF. For the CDR3, the DNA is TGTGCCAGCAGCCTAGATGGGGATACAGATACGCAGTATTTT.

The chain has TRBV11-2 and TRBJ2-7; 9 bases are shared with TRBD1. Germline CDR1 is SGHAT and CDR2 is FQNNGV. The CDR3 has 15 residues. V gave up 5 bases and J gave up 2 bases; unmatched junction bases: 7. CDR3 residues: CASSRTGQGPYEQYF. CDR3 DNA: TGTGCCAGCAGCCGCACGGGACAGGGTCCCTACGAGCAGTACTTC.

V is TRBV11-2 and J is TRBJ2-3; the match to TRBD1 covers 8 bases. Germline V gene sequence: CDR1 SGHAT, CDR2 FQNNGV. CDR3 length: 13 amino acids. V shed 5 bases, J shed 3 bases, and the junction held 1 base outside the gene matches. The CDR3 sequence is CASSGQGTDTQYF. The DNA for the CDR3 is TGTGCCAGCAGCGGACAGGGAACAGATACGCAGTATTTT.

The chain combines TRBV14 with TRBJ2-6; D not certain. Trimming left V 4 bases short and J 0 bases short, with 19 bases between. The CDR3 consists of 19 residues. Germline CDR1 SGHDN, CDR2 FVKESK. As DNA, the CDR3 is TGTGCCAGCAGCCGCCTCATTCCAGACGGATACTCTGGGGCCAACGTCCTGACTTTC. It yields the protein CASSRLIPDGYSGANVLTF.

The chain joins TRBV7-2 to TRBJ1-5; D call uncertain. Germline loops: CDR1 SGHTA, CDR2 FQGNSA. The CDR3 totals 15 residues. V was trimmed by 5 bases and J by 0 bases, leaving 11 bases between them. In DNA, the CDR3 is TGTGCCAGCAGCCTAGGATGGGCTAGCAATCAGCCCCAGCATTTT. Its protein product is CASSLGWASNQPQHF.

J is TRBJ1-1 and V is TRBV30, with D uncertain. The length of the CDR3 is 12 residues. Germline-derived CDR1 and CDR2 are GTSNPN and SVGIG (reference sequence). V lost 5 bases to trimming and J lost 0 bases, with 7 bases between them. The CDR3 sequence is CAWDAMNTEAFF. CDR3 sequence (DNA): TGTGCCTGGGATGCCATGAACACTGAAGCTTTCTTT.

The rearrangement links TRBV6-5 to TRBJ2-4; D is perhaps TRBD1 (5 bases). The CDR3 length is 16 residues. Trimming shortened V by 4 bases and J by 5 bases, and 18 bases separated the two germline ends. Germline V gene data show CDR1 as MNHEY and CDR2 as SVGAGI. CDR3 bases: TGTGCCAGCAGTTCTGGGCAGGGCTCTTTTGAAAACATTCAGTACTTC. Protein product: CASSSGQGSFENIQYF.

This chain joins TRBV7-9 and TRBJ1-2; 10 bases map to TRBD1. Germline lookup yields CDR1 SEHNR and CDR2 FQNEAQ (reference sequence). CDR3 length: 15 residues. The trim removed 6 bases at V and 4 bases at J, leaving 8 bases unmatched. DNA for the CDR3: TGTGCCAGCAGTCCTCCGGGACAGGGGAGCTATGGCTACACCTTC. Translated: CASSPPGQGSYGYTF.

This clone has a handful of counts. V and J are TRBV19 and TRBJ2-7; possible D gene TRBD1, 5 bases. The CDR3 totals 14 residues. Germline lookup yields CDR1 LNHDA and CDR2 SQIVND (reference sequence). The ends were cut back, 3 bases at V and 3 bases at J, with 12 bases in the middle. The CDR3 protein is CASSMAAGHYEQYF. Here the CDR3 DNA reads TGTGCCAGTAGTATGGCCGCAGGGCACTACGAGCAGTACTTC.

The chain combines TRBV9 with TRBJ1-2; D not certain. The germline gives CDR1 SGDLS, CDR2 YYNGEE. V lost 0 bases, J lost 3 bases, and 6 bases lay in between. The CDR3 covers 13 residues. The CDR3 spells CASSVVEDYGYTF. The CDR3 coding sequence is TGTGCCAGCAGCGTAGTGGAGGACTATGGCTACACCTTC.

This clone was seen more than once but under ten times. The chain couples TRBV9 to TRBJ1-2; a weak D match, TRBD1 (5 bases). Germline lookup yields CDR1 SGDLS and CDR2 YYNGEE. The CDR3 loop spans 14 amino acids. The germline V and J ends were trimmed by 1 base and 8 bases, with 15 bases remaining between them. The CDR3 DNA follows: TGTGCCAGCAGCGTAATCGGGGCCGCTAGAGGCTACACCTTC. This sequence encodes CASSVIGAARGYTF.

A few counts support this clone. The J gene is TRBJ2-3, the V gene TRBV5-4; weak D call: TRBD2 (6 bases). The CDR3 is made up of 15 amino acids. Germline V lookup: CDR1 SGHNT, CDR2 YYREEE (reference sequence). The germline V and J ends were trimmed by 0 bases and 4 bases, with 12 bases remaining between them. For the CDR3, the DNA is TGTGCCAGCAGCTTGGCCGCGGGCGGGGCAGATACGCAGTATTTT. It encodes CASSLAAGGADTQYF.

J is TRBJ2-1 and V is TRBV14; the D gene is possibly TRBD2 (6 bases). This CDR3 contains 16 residues. CDR1 is SGHDN and CDR2 is FVKESK in the germline V gene. Trimming removed 4 bases from V and 6 bases from J, with 19 bases in between. In DNA form, the CDR3 reads TGTGCCAGCAGCCCTCGACTAGGATCGATGATCAATGAGCAGTTCTTC. This encodes CASSPRLGSMINEQFF.

The table lists this clone with a few counts. V is TRBV7-9 and J is TRBJ2-3; D remains unclear. Germline-derived CDR1 and CDR2 are SEHNR and FQNEAQ (reference sequence). Between the trimmed V and J ends, which lost 1 base and 2 bases, there was a span of 13 bases. This CDR3 is 16 amino acids long. The CDR3 sequence is CASSLETDLLTDTQYF. The CDR3 bases are TGTGCCAGCAGCTTAGAAACAGACCTCCTCACAGATACGCAGTATTTT.

There are a few counts of this clone. The chain employs TRBV29-1 and TRBJ1-2, with TRBD1 as a possible D gene (6 bases). CDR3 length: 14 residues. The germline V gene encodes CDR1 SQVTM and CDR2 ANQGSEA. With 8 bases removed from V and 3 bases from J, the gap between germline ends came to 19 bases. The CDR3 loop is CSFQMAGGDYGYTF. The CDR3 DNA is TGCAGCTTCCAGATGGCCGGGGGCGACTATGGCTACACCTTC.

This clone was detected only a few times. The V gene is TRBV6-6, the J gene TRBJ1-6; weak D call: TRBD1 (5 bases). Germline values: CDR1 MNHNY, CDR2 SVGAGI (reference sequence). Trimming took off 4 bases at V and 8 bases at J, with 12 bases between the two ends. The CDR3 is 14 residues long. CDR3 protein: CASSWDPPDSPLHF. DNA of the CDR3: TGTGCCAGCAGTTGGGACCCTCCTGATTCACCCCTCCACTTT.